This TCR beta chain was sequenced during a study of control samples from healthy donors and cancer patients. TCRdb's copy holds only in-frame clones and misses some; the assay was immunoSEQ multiplex PCR. The table includes roughly 370,000 clones, around 90% detected once. The V gene lost 3 bases and the J gene lost 4 bases, with 16 bases spanning the gap. The CDR3 loop spans 15 amino acids. From germline, CDR1 is MNHEY and CDR2 SVGAGI. The sample was PBMCs. The sequence derives from a man aged 40-50 years with head and neck cancer. V gene TRBV6-5 combines with J gene TRBJ2-7; D possibly uses TRBD1 or TRBD2 (5 bases each). Here the CDR3 DNA reads TGTGCCAGCAGTTATCGTGTGGGGCGCGGGTACGAGCAGTACTTC. This encodes CASSYRVGRGYEQYF.